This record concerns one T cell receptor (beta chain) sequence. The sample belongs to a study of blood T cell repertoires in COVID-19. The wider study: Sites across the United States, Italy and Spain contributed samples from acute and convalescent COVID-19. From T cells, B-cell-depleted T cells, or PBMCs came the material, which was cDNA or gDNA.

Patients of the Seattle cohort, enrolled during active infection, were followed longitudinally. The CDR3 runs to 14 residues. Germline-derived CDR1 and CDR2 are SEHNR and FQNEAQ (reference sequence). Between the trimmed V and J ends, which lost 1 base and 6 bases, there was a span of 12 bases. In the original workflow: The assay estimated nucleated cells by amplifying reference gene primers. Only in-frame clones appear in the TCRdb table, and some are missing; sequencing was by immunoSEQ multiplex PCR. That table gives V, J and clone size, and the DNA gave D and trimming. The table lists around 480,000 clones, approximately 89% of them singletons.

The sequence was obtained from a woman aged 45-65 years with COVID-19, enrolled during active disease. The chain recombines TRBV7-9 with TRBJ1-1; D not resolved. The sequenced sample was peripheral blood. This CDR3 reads CASSLVRTSPEAFF. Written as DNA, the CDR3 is TGTGCCAGCAGCTTAGTCCGGACTAGCCCTGAAGCTTTCTTT.